A single sample gave rise to the 10 T cell receptor beta chains below, sequenced in a study of T cell responses to AZD1222 COVID-19 vaccine. Here immunoSEQ multiplex PCR was the method, and the copy in TCRdb shows in-frame clones only, minus some. The sample holds some 200,000 clones, approximately 90% seen once. The sequenced sample was peripheral blood, obtained on day 0 of AZD1222 vaccination. These receptor sequences come from an adult in good health.

This chain joins TRBV7-3 and TRBJ2-5; TRBD1 aligns across 8 bases. Looked up from germline, CDR1 is SGHTA and CDR2 is FQGTGA. This CDR3 is built from 13 residues. V trimming: 5 bases; J trimming: 5 bases; junction bases outside the gene matches: 4. CDR3 residues: CASSPRGRETQYF. The CDR3 DNA reads as TGTGCCAGCAGCCCCAGGGGGCGGGAGACCCAGTACTTC.

J is TRBJ2-7 and V is TRBV5-1; D perhaps matches TRBD2 (5 bases). Germline CDR1 is SGHRS and CDR2 is YFSETQ. This CDR3 is 14 amino acids long. V shed 1 base and J shed 1 base, with 9 bases lying between them. The CDR3 DNA sequence: TGCGCCAGCAGCTTGAGTCGGGAATCCTACGAGCAGTACTTC. Translated: CASSLSRESYEQYF.

This clone was seen just once. This chain joins TRBV28 and TRBJ2-2; TRBD2 agrees at 7 bases. The CDR3 covers 13 residues. Germline loops: CDR1 MDHEN, CDR2 SYDVKM. After removal of 6 bases from V and 6 bases from J, the junction contained 4 bases not matched to a gene. This CDR3 is CASRGLGPGELFF. The CDR3 DNA reads TGTGCCAGCAGAGGACTAGGGCCCGGGGAGCTGTTTTTT.

This chain joins TRBV9 and TRBJ1-1, with D unresolved. V was shortened by 3 bases and J by 1 base, with 13 bases between the two germline ends. CDR3 length equals 15 residues. Germline CDR1 reads SGDLS; CDR2 reads YYNGEE. CDR3 region: CASSEGDSGNTEAFF. The CDR3 bases are TGTGCCAGCAGCGAAGGCGATTCCGGGAACACTGAAGCTTTCTTT.

The CDR3 spells CASSQGPAWASTDTQYF. The CDR3 region has the DNA TGTGCCAGCAGCCAAGGACCAGCTTGGGCGAGCACAGATACGCAGTATTTT. The chain links TRBV3-1 (or the pseudogene TRBV3-2) to TRBJ2-3; D is ambiguous. The CDR3 has 17 residues. CDR1 LGHDT and CDR2 YNNKEL come from the germline V gene (reference sequence). Deletions cut 1 base from V and 0 bases from J, with 14 bases between.

V usage is TRBV27 and J usage is TRBJ1-2, with D unresolved. CDR3 length: 14 amino acids. Trimming left V 0 bases short and J 6 bases short, with 11 bases between. The germline CDR1 and CDR2 sequences are MNHEY and SMNVEV (reference sequence). The CDR3 nucleotides are TGTGCCAGCAGTTTATCAGAGGGTCTGCATGGCTACACCTTC. It yields the protein CASSLSEGLHGYTF.

DNA of the CDR3: TGTGCCAGCAGCTTGGTGGGGAGTTTAAACGAGCAGTACTTC. Its translation is CASSLVGSLNEQYF. The genes are TRBV5-6 and TRBJ2-7; TRBD2 is a possible D gene (5 bases). CDR3 length: 14 amino acids. Germline CDR1 SGHDT, CDR2 YYEEEE. V shed 0 bases and J shed 5 bases, with 12 bases lying between them.

The chain has TRBV4-2 and TRBJ2-3; 10 nucleotides agree with TRBD2. Germline-derived CDR1 and CDR2 are LGHNA and YNFKEQ. J was trimmed by 2 bases and V by 8 bases; bases with no gene match: 7. This CDR3 is 15 amino acids long. The CDR3 nucleotides are TGTGCCAGCGGAGGACTAGCGGAGGCCACAGATACGCAGTATTTT. Translating gives CASGGLAEATDTQYF.

This clone came up once. The chain is built from TRBV7-2 and TRBJ1-3, with D unclear. Germline CDR1 and CDR2: SGHTA and FQGNSA. The V and J ends lost 1 base and 0 bases respectively, with 10 bases between them. This CDR3 has 16 residues. CDR3 coding DNA: TGTGCCAGCAGCTTAGGAGGCGGCCGCTCTGGAAACACCATATATTTT. This translates into CASSLGGGRSGNTIYF.

The J gene is TRBJ2-1, the V gene TRBV18, with D unresolved. Germline-derived CDR1 and CDR2 are KGHSH and LQKENI. Deletions cut 3 bases from V and 3 bases from J, with 12 bases between. The CDR3 runs to 15 residues. The DNA of the CDR3 is TGTGCCAGCTCACCGCGAGTTGGGGACTACAATGAGCAGTTCTTC. Protein: CASSPRVGDYNEQFF. The whole variable domain, filled in from reference TRBV18 and TRBJ2-1, reads NAGVMQNPRHLVRRRGQEARLRCSPMKGHSHVYWYRQLPEEGLKFMVYLQKENIIDESGMPKERFSAEFPKEGPSILRIQQVVRGDSAAYFCASSPRVGDYNEQFFGPGTRLTVL.